The clone carrying this T cell receptor (beta chain) was detected a few times. These data originate in a study of shared clonotypes between healthy human individuals. The overall study: Plates per donor: three CD4 naive, three CD4 memory, two CD8 naive, one CD8 memory.

Germline V gene sequence: CDR1 PRHDT, CDR2 FYEKMQ (reference sequence). The CDR3 covers 14 residues. V lost 5 bases, J lost 4 bases, and 14 bases lay in between. TCRdb's table, derived via immunoSEQ multiplex PCR, lists solely in-frame clones and lacks some. The sample carries about 1 million clones, about 75% recorded once. The source of this sequence is a man between 18 and 35 years old in good health. The sample was memory CD4+ T cells sorted from blood. This sample's subset: CD45RA-negative fraction. The rearrangement uses TRBV13 and TRBJ1-1, with D perhaps TRBD1 (6 bases). CDR3 sequence (DNA): TGTGCCAGCAGCGAACTCCGGGACACCACTGAAGCTTTCTTT. It codes for CASSELRDTTEAFF.